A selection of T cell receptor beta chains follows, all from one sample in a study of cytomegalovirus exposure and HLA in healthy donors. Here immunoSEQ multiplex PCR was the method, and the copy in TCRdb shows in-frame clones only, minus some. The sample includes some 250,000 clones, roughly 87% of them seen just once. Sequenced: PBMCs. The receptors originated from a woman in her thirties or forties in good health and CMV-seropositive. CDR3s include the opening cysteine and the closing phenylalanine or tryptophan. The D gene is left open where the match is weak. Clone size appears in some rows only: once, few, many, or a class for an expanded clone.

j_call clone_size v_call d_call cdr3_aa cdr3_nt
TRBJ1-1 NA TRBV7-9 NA CASSLGYFGGRDTEAFF TGTGCCAGCAGCTTAGGTTATTTCGGGGGGCGCGATACTGAAGCTTTCTTT
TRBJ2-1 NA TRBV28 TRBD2 CASSQGLAGVADEQFF TGTGCCAGCAGTCAGGGACTAGCGGGAGTGGCAGATGAGCAGTTCTTC
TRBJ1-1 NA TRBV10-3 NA CAISERVGNTEAFF TGTGCCATCAGTGAGCGGGTGGGGAACACTGAAGCTTTCTTT
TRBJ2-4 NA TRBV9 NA CASSVGRDSVQYF TGTGCCAGCAGCGTAGGCCGAGACAGCGTTCAGTACTTC
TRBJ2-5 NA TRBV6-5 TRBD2 CASSYSSGRETQYF TGTGCCAGCAGTTACAGTAGCGGGAGAGAGACCCAGTACTTC
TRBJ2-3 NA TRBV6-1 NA CASSEESARDTQYF TGTGCCAGCAGTGAAGAGTCGGCGAGGGATACGCAGTATTTT
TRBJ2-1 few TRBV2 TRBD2 CAALTSGGNNEQFF TGTGCCGCCCTGACTAGCGGGGGGAACAATGAGCAGTTCTTC
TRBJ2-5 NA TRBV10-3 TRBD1 CAISEGRGQGTQETQYF TGTGCCATCTCAGAGGGGCGGGGACAGGGCACTCAAGAGACCCAGTACTTC
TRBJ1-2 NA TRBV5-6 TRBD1 CASSWETGGRGYTF TGTGCCAGCAGCTGGGAGACAGGGGGCCGTGGCTACACCTTC
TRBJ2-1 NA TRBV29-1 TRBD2 CSVEEGGYNEQFF TGCAGCGTTGAAGAGGGGGGGTACAATGAGCAGTTCTTC
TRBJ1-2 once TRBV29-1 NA CSVTKEGNYGYTF TGCAGCGTCACTAAGGAGGGGAACTATGGCTACACCTTC
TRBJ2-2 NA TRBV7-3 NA CASSWRGRGTGELFF TGTGCCAGCAGCTGGAGGGGGCGAGGAACCGGGGAGCTGTTTTTT
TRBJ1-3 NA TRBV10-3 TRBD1 CAIRPQGHLENTIYF TGTGCCATCAGGCCACAGGGGCATTTAGAGAACACCATATATTTT
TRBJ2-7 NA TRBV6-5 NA CASSYYRGQYYEQYF TGTGCCAGCAGTTACTACCGCGGCCAATACTACGAGCAGTACTTC
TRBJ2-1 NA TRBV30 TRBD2 CAWSAATTSGSFDEQFF TGTGCCTGGAGTGCGGCGACTACTAGCGGGAGTTTCGATGAGCAGTTCTTC
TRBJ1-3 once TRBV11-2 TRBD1 CASSTTGQLNTIYF TGTGCCAGCAGTACCACGGGACAGTTAAACACCATATATTTT
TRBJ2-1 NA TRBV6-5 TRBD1 CASSRDRERGNEQFF TGTGCCAGCAGTCGAGACAGGGAAAGGGGCAATGAGCAGTTCTTC
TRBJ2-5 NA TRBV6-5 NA CASSRQTGSEETQYF TGTGCCAGCAGCAGACAGACAGGATCTGAAGAGACCCAGTACTTC
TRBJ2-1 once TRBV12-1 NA CPRERELCSYNEQFF TGTCCTCGAGAGCGGGAGCTTTGCTCCTACAATGAGCAGTTCTTC
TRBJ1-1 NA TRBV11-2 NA CASSPGLRDTEAFF TGTGCCAGCAGCCCGGGACTGCGGGACACTGAAGCTTTCTTT
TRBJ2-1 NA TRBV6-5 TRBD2 CASSKTSGGHNEQFF TGTGCCAGCAGCAAGACTAGCGGGGGCCACAATGAGCAGTTCTTC
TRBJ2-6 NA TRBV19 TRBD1 CASAQNRGQFAGANVLTF TGTGCCAGTGCTCAAAACAGGGGGCAATTTGCTGGGGCCAACGTCCTGACTTTC
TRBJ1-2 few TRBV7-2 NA CASSSQGQLNYGYTF TGTGCCAGCAGCTCACAGGGACAACTTAACTATGGCTACACCTTC
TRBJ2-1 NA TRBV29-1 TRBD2 CSVDSPGLAGGQQFF TGCAGCGTTGACTCCCCTGGACTAGCGGGGGGTCAGCAGTTCTTC
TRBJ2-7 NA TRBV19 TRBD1 CASSVQGQGSHEQYF TGTGCCAGTAGTGTCCAGGGACAGGGGAGCCACGAGCAGTACTTC
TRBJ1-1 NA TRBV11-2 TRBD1 CASSSGGEAFF TGTGCCAGCAGCTCAGGGGGCGAAGCTTTCTTT
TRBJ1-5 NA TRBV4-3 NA CASSRLVNQPQHF TGCGCCAGCAGCCGACTCGTAAATCAGCCCCAGCATTTT
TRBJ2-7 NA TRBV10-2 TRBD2 CASSVSGTKLYEQYF TGCGCCAGCAGTGTTAGCGGGACTAAGCTCTACGAGCAGTACTTC
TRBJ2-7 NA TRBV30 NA CAWASQGKVYEQYF TGTGCCTGGGCATCCCAGGGGAAGGTTTACGAGCAGTACTTC
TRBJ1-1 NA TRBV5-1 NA CASSLAPSNTEAFF TGCGCCAGCAGCTTAGCCCCATCGAACACTGAAGCTTTCTTT
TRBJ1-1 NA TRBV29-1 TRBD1 CSVGTGAEAFF TGCAGCGTGGGGACAGGGGCTGAAGCTTTCTTT
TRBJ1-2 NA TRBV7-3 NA CASSLLEGVDYGYTF TGTGCCAGCAGCTTACTTGAGGGGGTGGACTATGGCTACACCTTC
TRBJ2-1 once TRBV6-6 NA CASSRDSFIFSGGQFF TGTGCCAGCAGCCGGGACAGTTTTATTTTTAGCGGAGGTCAGTTCTTC
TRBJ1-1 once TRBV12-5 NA CASGFGAMNTEAFF TGTGCTAGTGGTTTTGGGGCCATGAACACTGAAGCTTTCTTT
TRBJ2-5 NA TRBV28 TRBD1 CASKRDRAVETQYF TGTGCCAGCAAAAGGGACAGGGCGGTGGAGACCCAGTACTTC
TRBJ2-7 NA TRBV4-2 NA CASSQDRRVYEQYF TGTGCCAGCAGCCAAGATCGGCGGGTCTACGAGCAGTACTTC
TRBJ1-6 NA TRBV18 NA CASSPLHVRNSPLHF TGTGCCAGCTCACCCCTACATGTGAGGAATTCACCCCTCCACTTT
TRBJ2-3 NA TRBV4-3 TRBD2 CASSFVAGGEDTQYF TGCGCCAGCAGCTTTGTAGCGGGGGGCGAAGATACGCAGTATTTT
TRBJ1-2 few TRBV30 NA CAWSTNSQVDGYTF TGTGCCTGGAGCACAAACTCCCAGGTGGATGGCTACACCTTC
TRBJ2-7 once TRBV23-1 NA CASSQSVQGYSYEQYF TGCGCCAGCAGTCAATCAGTACAGGGCTATTCCTACGAGCAGTACTTC
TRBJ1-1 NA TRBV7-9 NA CASSLGSGVEAFF TGTGCCAGCAGCTTAGGATCGGGGGTTGAAGCTTTCTTT
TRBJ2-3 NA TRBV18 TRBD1 CASSPAGGLADTQYF TGTGCCAGCTCACCGGCAGGGGGCCTCGCAGATACGCAGTATTTT
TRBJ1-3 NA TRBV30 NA CAWSVQASGNTIYF TGTGCCTGGAGTGTACAGGCCTCTGGAAACACCATATATTTT
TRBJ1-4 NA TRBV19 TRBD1 CASSDSGTGFEKLFF TGTGCCAGTAGTGACTCCGGGACAGGGTTCGAAAAACTGTTTTTT
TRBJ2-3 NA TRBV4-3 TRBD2 CASSQDVGLAGGRVSSTDTQYF TGCGCCAGCAGCCAAGATGTCGGGCTAGCGGGGGGGCGGGTATCTAGCACAGATACGCAGTATTTT
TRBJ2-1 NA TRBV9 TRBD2 CASSVVQPTERGWNNEQFF TGTGCCAGCAGCGTAGTCCAACCGACAGAGCGGGGCTGGAACAATGAGCAGTTCTTC
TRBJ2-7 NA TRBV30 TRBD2 CAWSGSGRASGYEQYF TGTGCCTGGAGTGGAAGCGGGAGGGCCTCCGGATACGAGCAGTACTTC
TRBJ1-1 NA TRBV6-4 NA CASTPEGGAWTEAFF TGTGCCAGCACCCCCGAGGGGGGGGCATGGACTGAAGCTTTCTTT
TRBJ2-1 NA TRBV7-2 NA CASSSSGGGNNEQFF TGTGCCAGCAGCTCGTCTGGAGGCGGGAACAATGAGCAGTTCTTC
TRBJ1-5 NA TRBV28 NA CASRPGLYSNQPQHF TGTGCCAGCAGACCAGGTTTGTATAGCAATCAGCCCCAGCATTTT
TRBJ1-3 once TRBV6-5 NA CASSYSSPVSGNTIYF TGTGCCAGCAGTTACTCGAGCCCTGTCTCTGGAAACACCATATATTTT
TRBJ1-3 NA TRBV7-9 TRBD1 CASSFLQGAVGAIYF TGTGCCAGCAGCTTTCTACAGGGGGCGGTTGGGGCCATATATTTT
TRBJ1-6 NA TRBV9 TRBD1 CASSGRDRADGNSPLHF TGTGCCAGCAGCGGCCGGGACAGGGCCGACGGTAATTCACCCCTCCACTTT
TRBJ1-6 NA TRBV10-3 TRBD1 CAIRGQGPYNSPLHF TGTGCCATCAGGGGACAGGGTCCCTATAATTCACCCCTCCACTTT
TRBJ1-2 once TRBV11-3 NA CASSPNARGYTF TGTGCCAGCAGCCCTAACGCGCGGGGCTACACCTTC
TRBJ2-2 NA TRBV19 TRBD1 CASSIRTGHTGELFF TGTGCCAGTAGTATCAGGACAGGGCACACCGGGGAGCTGTTTTTT
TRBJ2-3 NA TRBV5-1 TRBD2 CASSDLSTGLAGVDTQYF TGCGCCAGCAGCGATCTTTCAACGGGACTAGCGGGAGTAGATACGCAGTATTTT
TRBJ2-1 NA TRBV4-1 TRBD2 CASSPLGLGKYNEQFF TGCGCCAGCAGCCCCCTAGGACTAGGGAAGTACAATGAGCAGTTCTTC
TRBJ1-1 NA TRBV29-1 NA CSVYREWTEAFF TGCAGCGTCTACAGGGAATGGACTGAAGCTTTCTTT
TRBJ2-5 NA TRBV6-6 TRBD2 CASSYQRGGQETQYF TGTGCCAGCAGTTACCAGCGGGGGGGCCAAGAGACCCAGTACTTC